A selection of T cell receptor beta chains follows, all from one sample in a study of shared clonotypes between healthy human individuals. This table comes from immunoSEQ multiplex PCR, and its TCRdb copy is limited to in-frame clones, with some not included. In the table there are 2 million to 2.5 million clones, approximately 95% of which are singletons. The specimen was naive CD4+ T cells sorted from blood. These receptors were taken from a man younger than 35 in good health. The CDR3 runs from the conserved cysteine through the conserved F or W. A D gene is named only where the DNA matches it firmly. The listing skips clone size in some rows; elsewhere it reads once, few, many or a size class.

d_gene	abundance	j_gene	v_gene	CDR3nt	CDR3aa
TRBD1	.	TRBJ1-2	TRBV2	TGTGCCTGTAAACAGGGGCAGTCTCGAGGCTACACCTTC	CACKQGQSRGYTF
TRBD2	.	TRBJ2-1	TRBV6-5	TGTGCCAGCAGTTACGCCGGGACTAGCGTCAATGAACAGTTCTTC	CASSYAGTSVNEQFF
.	.	TRBJ2-3	TRBV7-2	TGTGCCAGCAGCTTTATGACTAGTGAGGTTACGCAGTATTTT	CASSFMTSEVTQYF
.	.	TRBJ1-2	TRBV19	TGTGCCAGTAGCATCCAGGCAGGGACGATACACTATGGCTACACCTTC	CASSIQAGTIHYGYTF
TRBD2	.	TRBJ2-7	TRBV2	TGTGCCAGCAGTGTGGTCGGGGGGAGTCCCTACGAGCAGTACTTC	CASSVVGGSPYEQYF
TRBD2	.	TRBJ2-2	TRBV7-2	TGTGCCAGCAGCCCATCCGGGACTAGCTCCGGGGAGCTGTTTTTT	CASSPSGTSSGELFF
TRBD2	.	TRBJ2-7	TRBV12-5	TGTGCTAGTGGACCCCCCGGGACTAGCAGGGACGACGAGCAGTACTTC	CASGPPGTSRDDEQYF
.	.	TRBJ1-5	TRBV10-2	TGCGCCAGCAGTGAGGGCACGGGCAATCAGCCCCAGCATTTT	CASSEGTGNQPQHF
TRBD1	.	TRBJ1-2	TRBV27	TGTGCCAGCAAGACAGGGTTGGGGTATGGCTACACCTTC	CASKTGLGYGYTF
.	.	TRBJ2-6	TRBV2	TGTGCCAGCAGTTTCTACGCCTCTGGGGCCAACGTCCTGACTTTC	CASSFYASGANVLTF
TRBD2	.	TRBJ2-3	TRBV13	TGTGCCAGCAGCTTATACGGGGGGGTAGCAGATACGCAGTATTTT	CASSLYGGVADTQYF
TRBD1	.	TRBJ1-3	TRBV5-1	TGCGCCAGCAGCTTGGAAAGGGGGCGAGACACCATATATTTT	CASSLERGRDTIYF
TRBD2	.	TRBJ2-3	TRBV2	TGTGCCAGCTGCAGCGGGGGGGCCATGGATACGCAGTATTTT	CASCSGGAMDTQYF
TRBD1	.	TRBJ2-7	TRBV5-1	TGCGCCAGCAGCTTGGATGCGGCAGGGGGCGCGTACGAGCAGTACTTC	CASSLDAAGGAYEQYF
.	.	TRBJ1-5	TRBV30	TGTGCCTGGAGTGAGACAGCCTTTCCACAGCCCCAGCATTTT	CAWSETAFPQPQHF
TRBD2	once	TRBJ2-2	TRBV6-5	TGTGCCAGCACATTAGCGGGAGGGCCGTCCGGGGAGCTGTTTTTT	CASTLAGGPSGELFF
.	once	TRBJ1-1	TRBV7-9	TGTGCCAGCAGCTTAGCGGGGACTGAAGCTTTCTTT	CASSLAGTEAFF
TRBD1	.	TRBJ1-2	TRBV28	TGTGCCAGCAGTTCCCCGGCCCCGGGGGACAGGGCCCACTATGGCTACACCTTC	CASSSPAPGDRAHYGYTF
TRBD1	.	TRBJ1-1	TRBV7-6	TGTGCCAGCAGCTTAGACGGGACAGGCGGGTGGACTGAAGCTTTCTTT	CASSLDGTGGWTEAFF
.	.	TRBJ2-3	TRBV6-1	TGTGCCAGCAGTGAAGGGGGTAGCGGCCGCACAGATACGCAGTATTTT	CASSEGGSGRTDTQYF
.	.	TRBJ1-2	TRBV28	TGTGCCAGCAGTTTATATGCCTTTAACTATGGCTACACCTTC	CASSLYAFNYGYTF
.	.	TRBJ1-2	TRBV6-5	TGTGCCAGCAGTTACAACCCAGTAGGATCGGGGGGCTACACCTTC	CASSYNPVGSGGYTF
TRBD1	.	TRBJ2-7	TRBV6-5	TGTGCCAGCAAAGAGCCCAGGGGGCCCTACGAGCAGTACTTC	CASKEPRGPYEQYF
TRBD2	.	TRBJ2-3	TRBV7-6	TGTGCCAGCAGCTTAGCACCTAGCGGGGTATCAGATACGCAGTATTTT	CASSLAPSGVSDTQYF
.	.	TRBJ2-3	TRBV27	TGTGCCAGCAGTACCCCGCTGGGTACGCAGTATTTT	CASSTPLGTQYF
.	.	TRBJ2-7	TRBV6-5	TGTGCCAGCAGTTACGGTGGGCCTCTGGGTGAGCAGTACTTC	CASSYGGPLGEQYF
.	.	TRBJ2-5	TRBV18	TGTGCCAGCTCACCAAATGAGGAGACCCAGTACTTC	CASSPNEETQYF
.	.	TRBJ1-6	TRBV5-6	TGTGCCAGCAGCGGACGGGCCAATTCACCCCTCCACTTT	CASSGRANSPLHF
TRBD1	.	TRBJ2-3	TRBV5-8	TGTGCCAGCAGCTTCCCCACAGGGGGTTGGACGCAGTATTTT	CASSFPTGGWTQYF
.	.	TRBJ2-3	TRBV4-1	TGCGCCAGCAGCCAAGGCAGCGTAGGGACAGATACGCAGTATTTT	CASSQGSVGTDTQYF
TRBD2	.	TRBJ2-1	TRBV6-5	TGTGCCAGCAGTTCTAGCGGTCCCTACAATGAGCAGTTCTTC	CASSSSGPYNEQFF
.	.	TRBJ1-5	TRBV6-1	TGTGCCAGCAGTGATCCGCAGCCCCAGCATTTT	CASSDPQPQHF
TRBD1	.	TRBJ1-5	TRBV6-6	TGTGCCAGCAGTTCCTCCGGACAGGGACGTCAGCCCCAGCATTTT	CASSSSGQGRQPQHF
.	.	TRBJ1-1	TRBV5-1	TGCGCCAGCAGCTTGGGCGATGGGAACACTGAAGCTTTCTTT	CASSLGDGNTEAFF
.	.	TRBJ2-7	TRBV6-5	TGTGCCAGCAGTTCTACAGGGTACGAGCAGTACTTC	CASSSTGYEQYF
.	.	TRBJ1-5	TRBV2	TGTGCCAGCAGTGATAAGGGGCACGGCAATCAGCCCCAGCATTTT	CASSDKGHGNQPQHF
.	.	TRBJ2-2	TRBV11-3	TGTGCCAGCAGCCCGGACGGACCCGACACCGGGGAGCTGTTTTTT	CASSPDGPDTGELFF